These 3 T cell receptor beta chains were sequenced from one sample in a study of T cells in Graves' hyperthyroidism and ophthalmopathy. Authors of the study amplified TCR beta CDR3 regions from RNA transcripts. First-round RT-PCR with HTBI primers amplified the TCR CDR3 region. TCRdb recomputed calls from the multiplex PCR reads with MiXCR, one row per CDR3 protein. The sample records about half a million distinct CDR3 sequences, roughly 24% being singletons. The specimen was blood. The receptors derive from a woman younger than 45 with Graves' ophthalmopathy.

This clonotype was counted many times. The chain carries TRBV9 and TRBJ2-2, with D uncertain. Trimming took off 4 bases at V and 3 bases at J, with 13 bases between the two ends. The germline CDR1 and CDR2 sequences are SGDLS and YYNGEE. The CDR3 spans 15 residues. In nucleotides, the CDR3 is TGTGCCAGCAGCCTCCGGGCCGCGCACACCGGGGAGCTGTTTTTT. Translating it yields CASSLRAAHTGELFF.

In this sample, this clonotype turned up many times. V is TRBV15 and J is TRBJ2-3; the D is unclear. The germline V gene encodes CDR1 LNHNV and CDR2 YYDKDF (reference sequence). V gave up 5 bases and J gave up 1 base, with 13 bases separating them. CDR3 size: 15 residues. The CDR3 protein is CATSGEPPGTDTQYF. DNA for the CDR3: TGTGCCACCAGCGGCGAACCCCCGGGCACAGATACGCAGTATTTT. The full variable domain, with the rest looked up from reference TRBV15 and TRBJ2-3, is DAMVIQNPRYQVTQFGKPVTLSCSQTLNHNVMYWYQQKSSQAPKLLFHYYDKDFNNEADTPDNFQSRRPNTSFCFLDIRSPGLGDTAMYLCATSGEPPGTDTQYFGPGTRLTVL.

V usage is TRBV29-1 and J usage is TRBJ1-1; perhaps TRBD1 as D (5 bases). The V gene's germline CDR1 is SQVTM and CDR2 ANQGSEA. The V end was cut by 5 bases, the J end by 1 base, with 14 bases between. This CDR3 is built from 14 residues. CDR3 protein: CSVHPGTQNTEAFF. The CDR3 DNA is TGCAGCGTTCACCCCGGGACCCAGAACACTGAAGCTTTCTTT.